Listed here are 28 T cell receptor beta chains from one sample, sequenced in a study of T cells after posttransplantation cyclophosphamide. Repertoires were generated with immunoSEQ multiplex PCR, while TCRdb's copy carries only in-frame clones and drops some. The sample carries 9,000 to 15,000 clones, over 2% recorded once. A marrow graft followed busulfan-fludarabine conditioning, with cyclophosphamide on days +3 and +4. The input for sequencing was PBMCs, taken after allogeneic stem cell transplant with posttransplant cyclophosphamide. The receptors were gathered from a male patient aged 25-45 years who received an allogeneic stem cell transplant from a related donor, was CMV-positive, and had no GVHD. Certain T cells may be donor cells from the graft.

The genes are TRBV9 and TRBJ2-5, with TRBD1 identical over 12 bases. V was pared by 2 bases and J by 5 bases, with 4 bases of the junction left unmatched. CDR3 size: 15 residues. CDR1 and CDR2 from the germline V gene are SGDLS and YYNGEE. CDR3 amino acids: CASSVGQGAMETQYF. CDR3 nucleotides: TGTGCCAGCAGCGTGGGACAGGGGGCTATGGAGACCCAGTACTTC.

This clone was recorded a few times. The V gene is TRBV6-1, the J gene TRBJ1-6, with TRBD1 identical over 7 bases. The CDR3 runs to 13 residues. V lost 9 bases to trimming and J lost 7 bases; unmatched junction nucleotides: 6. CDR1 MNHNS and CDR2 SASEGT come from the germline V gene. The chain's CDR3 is CASGDSPNSPLHF. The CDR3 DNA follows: TGTGCCAGTGGGGACAGTCCAAATTCACCCCTCCACTTT.

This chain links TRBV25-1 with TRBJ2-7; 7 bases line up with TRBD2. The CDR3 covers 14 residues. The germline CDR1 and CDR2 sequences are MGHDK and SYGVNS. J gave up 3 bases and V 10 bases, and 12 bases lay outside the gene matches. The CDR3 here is CATTVGGNLYEQYF. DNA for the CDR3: TGTGCCACCACGGTGGGGGGGAACCTCTACGAGCAGTACTTC.

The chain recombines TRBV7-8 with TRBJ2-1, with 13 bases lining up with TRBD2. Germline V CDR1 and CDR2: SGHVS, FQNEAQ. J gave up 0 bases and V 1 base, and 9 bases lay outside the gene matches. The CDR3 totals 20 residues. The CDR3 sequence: CASSLVLGLAGPISYNEQFF. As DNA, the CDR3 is TGTGCCAGCAGCTTAGTTTTGGGACTAGCGGGGCCTATCTCCTACAATGAGCAGTTCTTC. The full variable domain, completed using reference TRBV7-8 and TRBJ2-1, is GAGVSQSPRYKVAKRGQDVALRCDPISGHVSLFWYQQALGQGPEFLTYFQNEAQLDKSGLPSDRFFAERPEGSVSTLKIQRTQQEDSAVYLCASSLVLGLAGPISYNEQFFGPGTRLTVL.

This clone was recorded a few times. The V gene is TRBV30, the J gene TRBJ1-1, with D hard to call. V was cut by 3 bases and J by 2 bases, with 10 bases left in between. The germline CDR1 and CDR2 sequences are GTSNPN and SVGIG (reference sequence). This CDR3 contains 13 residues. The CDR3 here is CAWRKAPNTEAFF. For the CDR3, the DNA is TGTGCCTGGAGAAAAGCCCCTAACACTGAAGCTTTCTTT. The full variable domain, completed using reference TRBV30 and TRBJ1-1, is SQTIHQWPATLVQPVGSPLSLECTVEGTSNPNLYWYRQAAGRGLQLLFYSVGIGQISSEVPQNLSASRPQDRQFILSSKKLLLSDSGFYLCAWRKAPNTEAFFGQGTRLTVV.

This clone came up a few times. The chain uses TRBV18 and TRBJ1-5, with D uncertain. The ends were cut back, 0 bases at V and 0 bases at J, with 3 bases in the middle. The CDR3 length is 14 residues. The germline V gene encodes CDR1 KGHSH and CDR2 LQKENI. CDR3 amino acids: CASSPPYSNQPQHF. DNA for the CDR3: TGTGCCAGCTCACCACCTTATAGCAATCAGCCCCAGCATTTT.

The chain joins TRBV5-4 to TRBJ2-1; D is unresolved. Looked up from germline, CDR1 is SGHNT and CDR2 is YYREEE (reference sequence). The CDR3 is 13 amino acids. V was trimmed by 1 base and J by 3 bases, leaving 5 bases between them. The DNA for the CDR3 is TGTGCCAGCAGCTTGACTTACTACAATGAGCAGTTCTTC. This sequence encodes CASSLTYYNEQFF.

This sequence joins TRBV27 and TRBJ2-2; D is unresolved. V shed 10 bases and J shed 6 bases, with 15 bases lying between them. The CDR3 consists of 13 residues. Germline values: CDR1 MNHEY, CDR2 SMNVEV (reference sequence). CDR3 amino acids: CATMQRVPGELFF. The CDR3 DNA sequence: TGTGCCACCATGCAACGGGTTCCCGGGGAGCTGTTTTTT.

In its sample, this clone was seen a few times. The CDR3 spells CASSRLAGVIVGEQYF. The CDR3, as DNA: TGTGCCAGCAGCCGATTAGCGGGAGTAATCGTGGGCGAGCAGTACTTC. The rearrangement joins TRBV5-6 to TRBJ2-7; 9 nucleotides align to TRBD2. This CDR3 has 16 residues. Germline-derived CDR1 and CDR2 are SGHDT and YYEEEE. Germline trimming cut 4 bases from V and 6 bases from J; bases unmatched to any gene: 14.

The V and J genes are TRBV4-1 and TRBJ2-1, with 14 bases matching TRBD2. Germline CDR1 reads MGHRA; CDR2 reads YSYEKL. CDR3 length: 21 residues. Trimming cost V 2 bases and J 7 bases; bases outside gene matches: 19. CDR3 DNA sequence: TGCGCCAGCAGCCAACTTCCGACTAGCGGGGGGGCTGGTGGTTTGAGGAATGAGCAGTTCTTC. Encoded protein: CASSQLPTSGGAGGLRNEQFF.

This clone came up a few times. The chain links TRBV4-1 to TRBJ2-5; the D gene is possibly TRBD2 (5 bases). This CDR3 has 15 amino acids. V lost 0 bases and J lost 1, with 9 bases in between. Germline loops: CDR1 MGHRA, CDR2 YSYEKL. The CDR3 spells CASSQDSRGQETQYF. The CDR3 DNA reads TGCGCCAGCAGCCAAGATTCCCGGGGCCAAGAGACCCAGTACTTC.

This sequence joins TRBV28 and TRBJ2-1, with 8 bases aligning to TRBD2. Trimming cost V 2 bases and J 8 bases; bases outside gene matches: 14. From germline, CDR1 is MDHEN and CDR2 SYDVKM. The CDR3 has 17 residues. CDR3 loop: CASSLESLAGRGDEQFF. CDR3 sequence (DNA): TGTGCCAGCAGTTTAGAATCCCTAGCGGGTCGGGGGGATGAGCAGTTCTTC.

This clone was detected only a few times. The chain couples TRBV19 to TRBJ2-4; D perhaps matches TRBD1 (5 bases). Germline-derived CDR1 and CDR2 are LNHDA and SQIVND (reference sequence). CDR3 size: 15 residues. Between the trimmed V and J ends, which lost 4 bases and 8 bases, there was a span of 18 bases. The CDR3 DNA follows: TGTGCCAGTAGTACAGCCTACAGGAATTTGGACATTCAGTACTTC. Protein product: CASSTAYRNLDIQYF.

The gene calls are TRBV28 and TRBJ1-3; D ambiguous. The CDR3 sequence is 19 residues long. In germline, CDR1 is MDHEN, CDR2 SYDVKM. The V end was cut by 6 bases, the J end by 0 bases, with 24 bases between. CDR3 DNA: TGTGCCAGCAGCCTTTTCGGGGTATGGGCCGCGTCCTCTGGAAACACCATATATTTT. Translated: CASSLFGVWAASSGNTIYF. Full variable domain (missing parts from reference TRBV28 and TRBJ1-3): DVKVTQSSRYLVKRTGEKVFLECVQDMDHENMFWYRQDPGLGLRLIYFSYDVKMKEKGDIPEGYSVSREKKERFSLILESASTNQTSMYLCASSLFGVWAASSGNTIYFGEGSWLTVV.

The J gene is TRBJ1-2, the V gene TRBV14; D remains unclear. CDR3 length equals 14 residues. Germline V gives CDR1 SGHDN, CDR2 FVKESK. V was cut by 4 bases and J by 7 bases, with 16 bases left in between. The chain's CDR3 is CASSLGSSLPGYTF. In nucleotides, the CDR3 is TGTGCCAGCAGCCTCGGGTCATCGTTACCTGGCTACACCTTC.

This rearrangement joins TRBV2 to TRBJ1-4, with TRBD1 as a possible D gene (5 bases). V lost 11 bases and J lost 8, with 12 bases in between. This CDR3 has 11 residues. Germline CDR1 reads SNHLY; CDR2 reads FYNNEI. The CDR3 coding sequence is TGTGCCCAAGCAGGGAACGAAAAACTGTTTTTT. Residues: CAQAGNEKLFF.

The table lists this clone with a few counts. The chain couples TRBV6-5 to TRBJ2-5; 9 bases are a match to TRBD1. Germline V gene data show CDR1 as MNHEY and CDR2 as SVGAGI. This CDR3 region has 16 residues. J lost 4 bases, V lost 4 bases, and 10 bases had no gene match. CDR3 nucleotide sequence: TGTGCCAGCAGTTTCCACAGGGGGCGGGGTAGAGAGACCCAGTACTTC. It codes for CASSFHRGRGRETQYF.

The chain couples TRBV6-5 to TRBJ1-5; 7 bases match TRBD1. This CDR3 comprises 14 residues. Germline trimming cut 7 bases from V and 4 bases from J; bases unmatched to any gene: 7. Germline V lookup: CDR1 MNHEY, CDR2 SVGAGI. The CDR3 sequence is CASMKGDSNQPQHF. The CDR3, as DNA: TGTGCCAGCATGAAGGGGGACAGTAATCAGCCCCAGCATTTT.

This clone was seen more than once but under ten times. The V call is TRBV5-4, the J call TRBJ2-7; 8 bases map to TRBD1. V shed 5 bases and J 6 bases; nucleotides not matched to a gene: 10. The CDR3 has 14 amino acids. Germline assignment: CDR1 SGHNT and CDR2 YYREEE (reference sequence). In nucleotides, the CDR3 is TGTGCCAGCAGACCCGGACAGGGCCACGGCGAGCAGTACTTC. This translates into CASRPGQGHGEQYF.

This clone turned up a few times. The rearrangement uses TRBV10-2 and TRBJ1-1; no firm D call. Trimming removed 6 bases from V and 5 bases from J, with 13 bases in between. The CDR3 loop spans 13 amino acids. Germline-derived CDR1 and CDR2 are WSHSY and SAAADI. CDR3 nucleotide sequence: TGCGCCAGCAGAACAGATGATTGGACTGAAGCTTTCTTT. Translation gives CASRTDDWTEAFF.

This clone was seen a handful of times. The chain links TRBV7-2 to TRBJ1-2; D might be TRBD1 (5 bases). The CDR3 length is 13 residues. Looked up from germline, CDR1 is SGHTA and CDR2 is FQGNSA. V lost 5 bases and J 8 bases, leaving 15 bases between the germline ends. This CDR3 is CASSPFYGGGYTF. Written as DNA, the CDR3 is TGTGCCAGCAGCCCCTTCTATGGGGGGGGCTACACCTTC.

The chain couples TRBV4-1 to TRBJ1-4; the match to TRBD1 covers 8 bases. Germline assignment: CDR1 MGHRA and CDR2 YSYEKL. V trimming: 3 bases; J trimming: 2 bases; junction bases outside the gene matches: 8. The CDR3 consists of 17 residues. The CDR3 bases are TGCGCCAGCAGCCATGGAGACAGGGGAACGACTAATGAAAAACTGTTTTTT. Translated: CASSHGDRGTTNEKLFF.

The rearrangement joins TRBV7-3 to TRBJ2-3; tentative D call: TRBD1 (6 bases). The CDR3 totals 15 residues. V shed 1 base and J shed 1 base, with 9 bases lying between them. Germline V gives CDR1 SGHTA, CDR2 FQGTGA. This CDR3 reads CASSLMAGGTDTQYF. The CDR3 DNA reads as TGTGCCAGCAGCTTAATGGCAGGGGGCACAGATACGCAGTATTTT.

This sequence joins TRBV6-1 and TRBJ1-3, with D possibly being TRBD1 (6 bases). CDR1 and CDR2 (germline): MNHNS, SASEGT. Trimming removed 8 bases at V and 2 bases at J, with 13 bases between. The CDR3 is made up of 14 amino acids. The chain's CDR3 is CASARGAPGNTIYF. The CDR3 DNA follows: TGTGCCAGCGCCAGGGGTGCTCCTGGAAACACCATATATTTT.

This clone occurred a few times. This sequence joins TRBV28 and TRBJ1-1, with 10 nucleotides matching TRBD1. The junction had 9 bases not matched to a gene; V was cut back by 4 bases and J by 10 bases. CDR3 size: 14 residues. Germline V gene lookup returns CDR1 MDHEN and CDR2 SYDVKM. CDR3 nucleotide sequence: TGTGCCAGCAGTTGGGGACAGGGGCGTGGGGGAGCTTTCTTT. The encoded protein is CASSWGQGRGGAFF.

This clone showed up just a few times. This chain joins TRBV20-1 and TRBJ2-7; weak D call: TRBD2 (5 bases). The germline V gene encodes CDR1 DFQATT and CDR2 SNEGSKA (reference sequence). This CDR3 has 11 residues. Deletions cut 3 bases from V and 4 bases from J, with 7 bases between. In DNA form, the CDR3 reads TGCAGTGCTAGTGGCGGGTACGAGCAGTACTTC. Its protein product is CSASGGYEQYF.

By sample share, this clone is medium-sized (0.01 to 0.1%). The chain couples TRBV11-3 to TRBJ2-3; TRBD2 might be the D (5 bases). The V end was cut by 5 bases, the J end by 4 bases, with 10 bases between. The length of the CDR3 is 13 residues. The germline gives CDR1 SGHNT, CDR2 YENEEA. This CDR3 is CASSDGDADTQYF. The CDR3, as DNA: TGTGCCAGCAGCGACGGGGATGCAGATACGCAGTATTTT.

The CDR3 sequence is CASSQGGRGIQYF. The CDR3 DNA reads as TGTGCCAGCAGCCAGGGAGGACGGGGCATTCAGTACTTC. The rearrangement uses TRBV7-3 and TRBJ2-4, with TRBD2 as a possible D gene (6 bases). The CDR3 length is 13 residues. Trimming cost V 5 bases and J 9 bases, with 14 bases left between them. Germline CDR1 and CDR2: SGHTA and FQGTGA.